Sequencing of this T cell receptor beta chain was carried out in a study of T cell responses to AZD1222 COVID-19 vaccine. Losses at the gene ends were 4 bases for V and 4 bases for J; bases not matched to a gene: 5. This CDR3 region has 14 residues. The germline CDR1 and CDR2 sequences are LNHDA and SQIVND (reference sequence). Assay used: immunoSEQ multiplex PCR; TCRdb lists only in-frame clones, some missing. The repertoire consists of roughly 180,000 clones, with around 93% occurring once and the leading ten covering about 9%. Sequenced here: peripheral blood, sampled on day 0 of AZD1222 vaccination. The V and J genes are TRBV19 and TRBJ2-3, with 7 bases identical to TRBD1. The TCR comes from an adult in good health. In nucleotides, the CDR3 is TGTGCCAGTAGTACCGGGACAGCTTCAGATACGCAGTATTTT. This sequence encodes CASSTGTASDTQYF.